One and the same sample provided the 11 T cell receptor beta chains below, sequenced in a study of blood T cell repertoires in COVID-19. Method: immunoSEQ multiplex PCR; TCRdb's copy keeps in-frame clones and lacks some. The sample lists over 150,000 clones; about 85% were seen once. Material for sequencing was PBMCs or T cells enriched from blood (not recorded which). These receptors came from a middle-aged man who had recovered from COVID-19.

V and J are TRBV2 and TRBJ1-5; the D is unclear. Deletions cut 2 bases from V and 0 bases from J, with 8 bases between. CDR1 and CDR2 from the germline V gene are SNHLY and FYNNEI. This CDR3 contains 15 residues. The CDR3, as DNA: TGTGCCAGCAGTGAATTTTTGTATAGCAATCAGCCCCAGCATTTT. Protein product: CASSEFLYSNQPQHF.

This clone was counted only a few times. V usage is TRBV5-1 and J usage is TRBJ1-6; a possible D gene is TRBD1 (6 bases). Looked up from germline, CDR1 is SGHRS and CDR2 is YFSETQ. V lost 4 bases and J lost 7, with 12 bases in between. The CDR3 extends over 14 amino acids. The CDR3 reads CASSADRRNSPLHF. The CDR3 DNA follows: TGCGCCAGCAGCGCGGACAGAAGGAATTCACCCCTCCACTTT.

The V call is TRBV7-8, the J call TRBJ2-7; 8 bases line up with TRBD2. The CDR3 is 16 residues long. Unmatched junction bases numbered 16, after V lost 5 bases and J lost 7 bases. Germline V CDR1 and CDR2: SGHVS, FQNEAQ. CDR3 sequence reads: CASSPRERGPPEEQYF. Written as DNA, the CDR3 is TGTGCCAGCAGCCCTAGGGAGCGGGGGCCACCAGAGGAGCAGTACTTC.

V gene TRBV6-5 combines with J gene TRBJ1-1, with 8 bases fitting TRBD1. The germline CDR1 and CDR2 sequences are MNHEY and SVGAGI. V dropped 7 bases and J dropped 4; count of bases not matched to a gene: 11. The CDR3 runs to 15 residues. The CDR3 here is CASTIGQGRGTEAFF. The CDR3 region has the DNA TGTGCCAGCACCATCGGACAGGGAAGAGGCACTGAAGCTTTCTTT.

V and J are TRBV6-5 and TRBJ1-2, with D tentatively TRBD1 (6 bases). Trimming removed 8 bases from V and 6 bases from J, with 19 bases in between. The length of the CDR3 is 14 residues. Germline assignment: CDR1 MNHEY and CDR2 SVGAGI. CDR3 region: CASSSWGTGNGYTF. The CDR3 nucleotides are TGTGCCAGCTCCTCCTGGGGTACAGGGAATGGCTACACCTTC.

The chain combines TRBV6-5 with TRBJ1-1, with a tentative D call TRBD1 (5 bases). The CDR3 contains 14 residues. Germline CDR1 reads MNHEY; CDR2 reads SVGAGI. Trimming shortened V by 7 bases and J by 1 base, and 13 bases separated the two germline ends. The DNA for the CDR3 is TGTGCCAGCATCCTGGGGCAGGGGAACACTGAAGCTTTCTTT. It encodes CASILGQGNTEAFF.

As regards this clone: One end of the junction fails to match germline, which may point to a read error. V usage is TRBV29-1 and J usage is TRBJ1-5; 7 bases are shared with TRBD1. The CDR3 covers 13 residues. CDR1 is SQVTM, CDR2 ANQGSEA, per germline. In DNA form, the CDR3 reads TGCAGCGTTCAAGACAGGGCAGGACAGCCCCAGCATTTT. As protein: CSVQDRAGQPQHF.

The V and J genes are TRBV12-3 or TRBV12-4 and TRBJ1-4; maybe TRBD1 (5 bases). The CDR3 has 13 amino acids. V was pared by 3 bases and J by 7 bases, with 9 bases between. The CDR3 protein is CASSFGGGEKLFF. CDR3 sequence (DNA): TGTGCCAGCAGTTTCGGGGGAGGTGAAAAACTGTTTTTT.

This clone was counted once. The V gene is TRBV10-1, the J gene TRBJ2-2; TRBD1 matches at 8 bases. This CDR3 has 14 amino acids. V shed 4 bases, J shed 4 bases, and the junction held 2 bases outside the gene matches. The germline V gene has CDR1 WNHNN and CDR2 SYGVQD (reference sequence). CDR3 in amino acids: CASSGQGATGELFF. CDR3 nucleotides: TGCGCCAGCAGTGGCCAGGGGGCCACCGGGGAGCTGTTTTTT.

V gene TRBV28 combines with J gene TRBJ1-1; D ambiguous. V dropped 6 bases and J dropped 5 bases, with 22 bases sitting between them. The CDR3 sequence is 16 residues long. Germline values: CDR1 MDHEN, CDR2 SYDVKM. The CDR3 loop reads CASSSPRYEAGTEAFF. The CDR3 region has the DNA TGTGCCAGCAGCTCCCCCCGGTACGAGGCTGGGACTGAAGCTTTCTTT. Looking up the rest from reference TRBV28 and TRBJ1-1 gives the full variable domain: DVKVTQSSRYLVKRTGEKVFLECVQDMDHENMFWYRQDPGLGLRLIYFSYDVKMKEKGDIPEGYSVSREKKERFSLILESASTNQTSMYLCASSSPRYEAGTEAFFGQGTRLTVV.

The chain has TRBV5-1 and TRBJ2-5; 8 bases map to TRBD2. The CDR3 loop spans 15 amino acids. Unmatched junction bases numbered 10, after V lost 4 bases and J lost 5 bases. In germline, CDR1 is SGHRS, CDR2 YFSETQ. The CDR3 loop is CASSPGTSFSETQYF. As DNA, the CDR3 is TGCGCCAGCAGCCCAGGGACTAGTTTCTCGGAGACCCAGTACTTC.